These 7 T cell receptor beta chains originate from one sample sequenced in a study of CD8 T cells in ankylosing spondylitis. MiXCR was run by TCRdb on the 5' RACE reads, yielding one entry per CDR3 protein. The repertoire includes tens of thousands of distinct CDR3 sequences, 2.5% of them detected once, and 7% to 8% sits in the top ten. Sample: blood, either unsorted or a sorted T cell fraction (not recorded which). The receptors shown here come from a female donor with ankylosing spondylitis or in good health (not recorded which).

This clonotype has ten or more counts. The chain links TRBV9 to TRBJ2-2; D gene unclear. This CDR3 has 14 amino acids. The germline gives CDR1 SGDLS, CDR2 YYNGEE. V was shortened by 7 bases and J by 0 bases, with 10 bases between the two germline ends. CDR3 region: CASCSGANTGELFF. The DNA for the CDR3 is TGTGCCAGCTGTTCAGGCGCGAACACCGGGGAGCTGTTTTTT.

This clonotype was seen ten or more times. CDR3 protein: CASSVGPSGVNTGELFF. In nucleotides, the CDR3 is TGTGCCAGCAGCGTAGGTCCTAGCGGGGTTAACACCGGGGAGCTGTTTTTT. The chain is built from TRBV9 and TRBJ2-2; TRBD2 agrees at 9 bases. CDR1 and CDR2 (germline): SGDLS, YYNGEE. The CDR3 covers 17 residues. Germline trimming cut 0 bases from V and 2 bases from J; bases unmatched to any gene: 5.

This clonotype came up many times. The J gene is TRBJ2-1, the V gene TRBV9, with 7 bases fitting TRBD2. CDR1 is SGDLS and CDR2 is YYNGEE in the germline V gene. This CDR3 contains 16 residues. The ends lost 4 bases at V and 4 bases at J; junction bases unmatched: 11. The CDR3 sequence is CASSPQLASGYNEQFF. CDR3 nucleotides: TGTGCCAGCAGCCCCCAGTTGGCTAGCGGATACAATGAGCAGTTCTTC.

This clonotype occurred many times. The chain links TRBV9 to TRBJ2-5, with D tentatively TRBD1 (6 bases). The CDR3 consists of 14 residues. Trimming removed 4 bases at V and 3 bases at J, with 13 bases between. Germline CDR1 reads SGDLS; CDR2 reads YYNGEE. CDR3 DNA sequence: TGTGCCAGCAGCACCGGACAGAGGGAAGAGACCCAGTACTTC. As protein: CASSTGQREETQYF.

This clonotype was counted at least ten times. The chain links TRBV9 to TRBJ1-3; TRBD1 matches 8 bases. After removal of 0 bases from V and 2 bases from J, the junction contained 1 base not matched to a gene. The CDR3 totals 15 residues. Germline V gene sequence: CDR1 SGDLS, CDR2 YYNGEE. CDR3 DNA sequence: TGTGCCAGCAGCGTAGCGACAGGGGCTGGAAACACCATATATTTT. It encodes CASSVATGAGNTIYF.

This clonotype was recorded at least ten times. This sequence joins TRBV9 and TRBJ2-1, with 7 bases lining up with TRBD2. V dropped 0 bases and J dropped 7; count of bases not matched to a gene: 7. There are 15 residues in the CDR3. Looked up from germline, CDR1 is SGDLS and CDR2 is YYNGEE. CDR3 sequence (DNA): TGTGCCAGCAGCGTAGCTTCAAACGGGGGGAATGAGCAGTTCTTC. Amino acids: CASSVASNGGNEQFF.

This clonotype occurred many times. The chain couples TRBV9 to TRBJ2-1; D possibly corresponds to TRBD2 (6 bases). Germline lookup yields CDR1 SGDLS and CDR2 YYNGEE. CDR3 length: 17 amino acids. Deletions cut 0 bases from V and 5 bases from J, with 18 bases between. The CDR3 DNA reads as TGTGCCAGCAGCGTAGGGACTACCATACCGGGACACAATGAGCAGTTCTTC. This translates into CASSVGTTIPGHNEQFF.